What follows is one T cell receptor beta chain and its context. Its antigen is not identified. This CDR3 is built from 16 residues. The germline V gene has CDR1 MNHEY and CDR2 SMNVEV (reference sequence). The junction had 12 bases not matched to a gene; V was cut back by 3 bases and J by 5 bases. Sequencing followed a ViraFEST assay step that expanded antigen-specific CD4+ T cells with viral peptide pools. CD4+ T cell isolation took place after less than 13 days of culture. Vaccination of participants consisted of two doses of either the BNT162b2 or mRNA-1273 vaccine. After 1.5 million to 2 million PBMC were placed in each well, they were cultured with approximately 10 IU/ml IL-2 and roughly 10 ug/ml peptides. A half-volume exchange with IL-2 medium occurred on days 3 and 7. Libraries were prepared by immunoSEQ multiplex PCR; TCRdb keeps only in-frame clonotypes and omits some of them. The sample has 20,000 to 25,000 clones, 60% to 80% seen once.

These data come from a study of vaccination effects on CD4 cells after COVID-19. Whole-study findings and limits: Among infection- and vaccine-induced clones, marked clonal contraction occurred late after vaccination.

The J gene is TRBJ1-2, the V gene TRBV27; TRBD1 matches 7 bases. The sequence was obtained from a human donor who received a COVID-19 vaccine. Material: CD4+ T cells from PBMCs cultured with SARS-CoV-2 spike peptides, obtained after COVID-19 vaccination. Here the CDR3 reads CASSFLDRDRVYGYTF. As DNA, the CDR3 is TGTGCCAGCAGTTTCCTAGACAGGGATCGGGTTTATGGCTACACCTTC.